The clone carrying this T cell receptor (beta chain) was counted ten times or more. Its matching antigen is unknown. The V gene's germline CDR1 is MDHEN and CDR2 SYDVKM. V gave up 7 bases and J gave up 0 bases; unmatched junction bases: 5. The CDR3 covers 14 residues. TCRdb processed the 5' RACE reads anew with MiXCR; each CDR3 protein has one entry. Among nearly 300,000 distinct CDR3 sequences, approximately 10% were seen once, and the ten largest hold about 3.7%. The sample is drawn from a study of T cells after yellow fever vaccination. Study-wide background: Fractions containing few cells were prepared with SMART-Seq v4 Ultra Low Input.

Overall study results and limits: Though it reached lower strength, the secondary response hit its peak faster, day 5 versus 15. In post-booster samples, most primary-vaccination clones reappeared (just under 98% CD4, approximately 91% CD8). Repertoires obtained by FACS sorting could include abundant clonotypes that entered as contaminants from the bulk population.

This clonotype was obtained from a man younger than 35 who received the YFV17D yellow fever vaccine. The source was CD4+ T cells sorted from PBMCs, collected 5 days after the yellow fever booster vaccination. J is TRBJ1-1 and V is TRBV28, with 7 bases identical to TRBD1. For the CDR3, the DNA is TGTGCCAGCATCCCCGGGACAGTGAACACTGAAGCTTTCTTT. Its translation: CASIPGTVNTEAFF.